One and the same sample provided the 5 T cell receptor beta chains below, sequenced in a study of T cell repertoires in aging, cancer and after chemotherapy. Amplification of TCR beta used genomic DNA extracted from peripheral blood. Rearranged V-D-J TRB sequences were amplified with a mixed TRB-A/B primer pool. TCRdb reanalysed the multiplex PCR reads using MiXCR and keeps one entry per CDR3 protein. The sample includes several thousand distinct CDR3 sequences, approximately 31% of them seen just once. Sequenced material: blood. The receptors were gathered from a human donor in good health. The donor label of this sample is uncertain.

This chain links TRBV6-6 with TRBJ1-2; weak D call: TRBD1 (5 bases). Per the germline V gene, CDR1 is MNHNY and CDR2 is SVGAGI (reference sequence). The CDR3 consists of 14 residues. V dropped 2 bases and J dropped 2 bases, with 9 bases sitting between them. The CDR3 DNA is TGTGCCAGCAGTTACGGGGACCCAAACTATGGCTACACCTTC. Protein sequence: CASSYGDPNYGYTF.

This chain links TRBV20-1 with TRBJ1-6; no firm D call. This CDR3 is 12 amino acids long. V dropped 7 bases and J dropped 9 bases, with 13 bases sitting between them. CDR1 DFQATT and CDR2 SNEGSKA come from the germline V gene (reference sequence). The CDR3 bases are TGCAGTGTCCGGGGAGAAACTTCACCCCTCCACTTT. This translates into CSVRGETSPLHF.

The chain links TRBV13 to TRBJ1-3; possible D gene TRBD1, 5 bases. The CDR3 is 14 residues long. Germline CDR1 is PRHDT and CDR2 is FYEKMQ (reference sequence). V was trimmed by 6 bases and J by 2 bases, leaving 11 bases between them. The CDR3 loop reads CASRWGRPGNTIYF. For the CDR3, the DNA is TGTGCCAGCAGGTGGGGACGCCCTGGAAACACCATATATTTT.

The CDR3 loop reads CAWSVTGGNTIYF. CDR3 coding DNA: TGTGCCTGGAGTGTCACAGGGGGAAACACCATATATTTT. The chain combines TRBV30 with TRBJ1-3, with a possible D match to TRBD1 (6 bases). CDR3 size: 13 residues. CDR1 GTSNPN and CDR2 SVGIG come from the germline V gene (reference sequence). V lost 0 bases and J 4 bases, leaving 7 bases between the germline ends.

This clonotype has more than one count but fewer than ten. This rearrangement joins TRBV6-5 to TRBJ2-3; TRBD2 matches at 9 bases. The CDR3 runs 16 residues. Trimming at V came to 2 bases and at J to 0 bases, leaving 3 bases not matched to a gene. The germline gives CDR1 MNHEY, CDR2 SVGAGI. CDR3 in DNA: TGTGCCAGCAGTTACGGGCTAGCGGGGAGCACAGATACGCAGTATTTT. Encoded protein: CASSYGLAGSTDTQYF.